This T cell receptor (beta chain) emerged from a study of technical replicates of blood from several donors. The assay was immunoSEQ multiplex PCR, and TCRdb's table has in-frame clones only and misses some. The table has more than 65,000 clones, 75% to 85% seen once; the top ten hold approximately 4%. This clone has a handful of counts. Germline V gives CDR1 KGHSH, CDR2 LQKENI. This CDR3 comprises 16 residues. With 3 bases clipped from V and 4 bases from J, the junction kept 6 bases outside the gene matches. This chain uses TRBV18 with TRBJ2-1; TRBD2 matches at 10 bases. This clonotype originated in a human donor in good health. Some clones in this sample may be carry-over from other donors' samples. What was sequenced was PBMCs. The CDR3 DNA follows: TGTGCCAGCTCACCGGTTAGCGGGGGGACTTACAATGAGCAGTTCTTC. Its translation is CASSPVSGGTYNEQFF.